This TCR beta chain is drawn from a study of radiotherapy plus CTLA-4 blockade in lung cancer. Background on the study: The study recorded objective responses in roughly 20% of patients and disease control in 31%. Study-wide points: Researchers report tumor-derived TCR clones expanding in blood after radiotherapy plus ipilimumab.

Enrolled patients, whose metastatic non-small-cell lung cancer was chemo-refractory, received focal radiation plus CTLA-4 blockade with ipilimumab. This CDR3 has 16 amino acids. V trimming: 0 bases; J trimming: 7 bases; junction bases outside the gene matches: 4. Germline V gives CDR1 SGDLS, CDR2 YYNGEE. The count of this clone is one. No antigen is known for it. Clones were read by immunoSEQ multiplex PCR, and TCRdb kept only the in-frame ones, dropping some. The table has tens of thousands of clones, 70% to 80% seen once. The chain carries TRBV9 and TRBJ1-6; 10 bases agree with TRBD1. The TCR was taken from a human donor with non-small cell lung cancer whose response to radiotherapy plus ipilimumab could not be evaluated. Some clones in this sample may be carry-over from other donors' samples. The starting material was peripheral blood, obtained from a patient treated with radiotherapy plus ipilimumab. CDR3 loop: CASSVGRTGGNSPLHF. CDR3 DNA sequence: TGTGCCAGCAGCGTAGGGCGGACAGGGGGAAATTCACCCCTCCACTTT. Supplemented by reference TRBV9 and TRBJ1-6, the full variable domain reads DSGVTQTPKHLITATGQRVTLRCSPRSGDLSVYWYQQSLDQGLQFLIQYYNGEERAKGNILERFSAQQFPDLHSELNLSSLELGDSALYFCASSVGRTGGNSPLHFGNGTRLTVT.